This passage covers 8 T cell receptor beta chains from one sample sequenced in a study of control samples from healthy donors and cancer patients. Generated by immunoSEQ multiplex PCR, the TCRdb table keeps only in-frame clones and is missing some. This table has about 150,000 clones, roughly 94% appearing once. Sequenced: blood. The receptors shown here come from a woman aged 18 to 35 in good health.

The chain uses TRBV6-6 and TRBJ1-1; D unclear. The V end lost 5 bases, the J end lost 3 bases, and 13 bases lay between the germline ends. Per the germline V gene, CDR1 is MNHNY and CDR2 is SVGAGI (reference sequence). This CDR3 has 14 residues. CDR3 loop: CASSPTRSDTEAFF. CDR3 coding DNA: TGTGCCAGCAGTCCGACCCGCTCGGACACTGAAGCTTTCTTT.

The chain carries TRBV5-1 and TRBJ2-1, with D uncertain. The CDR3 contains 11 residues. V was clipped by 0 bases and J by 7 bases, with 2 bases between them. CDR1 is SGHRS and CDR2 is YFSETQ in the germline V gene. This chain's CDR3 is CASSLGNEQFF. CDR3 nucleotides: TGCGCCAGCAGCTTGGGTAATGAGCAGTTCTTC. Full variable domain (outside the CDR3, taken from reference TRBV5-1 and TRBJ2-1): KAGVTQTPRYLIKTRGQQVTLSCSPISGHRSVSWYQQTPGQGLQFLFEYFSETQRNKGNFPGRFSGRQFSNSRSEMNVSTLELGDSALYLCASSLGNEQFFGPGTRLTVL.

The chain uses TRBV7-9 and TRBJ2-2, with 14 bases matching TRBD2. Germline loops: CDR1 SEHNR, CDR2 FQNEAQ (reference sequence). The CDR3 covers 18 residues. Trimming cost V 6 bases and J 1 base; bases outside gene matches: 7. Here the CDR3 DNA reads TGTGCCAGCAGAAAGAACGGGACTAGCGGGGGGAACACCGGGGAGCTGTTTTTT. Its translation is CASRKNGTSGGNTGELFF.

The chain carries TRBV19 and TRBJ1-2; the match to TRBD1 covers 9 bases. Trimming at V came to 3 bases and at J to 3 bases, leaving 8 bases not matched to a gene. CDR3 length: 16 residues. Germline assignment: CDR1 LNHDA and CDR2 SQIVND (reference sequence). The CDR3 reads CASSITGTGRDYGYTF. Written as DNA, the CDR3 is TGTGCCAGTAGTATTACCGGGACAGGGAGGGACTATGGCTACACCTTC.

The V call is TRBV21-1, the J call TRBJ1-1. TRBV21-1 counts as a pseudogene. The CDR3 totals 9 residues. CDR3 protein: CASSKVGTF. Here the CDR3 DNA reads TGTGCCAGCAGCAAAGTCGGTACATTT.

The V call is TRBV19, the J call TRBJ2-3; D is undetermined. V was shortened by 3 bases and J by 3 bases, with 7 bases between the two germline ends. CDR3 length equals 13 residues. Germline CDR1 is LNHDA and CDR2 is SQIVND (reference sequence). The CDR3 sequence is CASSIWTTDTQYF. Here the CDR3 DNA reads TGTGCCAGTAGTATCTGGACGACAGATACGCAGTATTTT.

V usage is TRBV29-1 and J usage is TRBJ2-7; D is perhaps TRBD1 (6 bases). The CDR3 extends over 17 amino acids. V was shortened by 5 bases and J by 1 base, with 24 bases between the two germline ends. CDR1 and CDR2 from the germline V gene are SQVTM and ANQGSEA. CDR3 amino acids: CSVRGGRGFGDSYEQYF. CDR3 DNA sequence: TGCAGCGTTCGGGGCGGCAGGGGCTTCGGCGATTCCTACGAGCAGTACTTC.

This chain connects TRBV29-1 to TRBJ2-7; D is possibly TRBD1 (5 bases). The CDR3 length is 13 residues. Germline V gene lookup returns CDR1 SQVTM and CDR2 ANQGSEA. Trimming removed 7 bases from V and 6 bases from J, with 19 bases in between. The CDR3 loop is CSAGLSLTGEQYF. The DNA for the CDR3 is TGCAGCGCCGGATTGAGCCTAACAGGCGAGCAGTACTTC.